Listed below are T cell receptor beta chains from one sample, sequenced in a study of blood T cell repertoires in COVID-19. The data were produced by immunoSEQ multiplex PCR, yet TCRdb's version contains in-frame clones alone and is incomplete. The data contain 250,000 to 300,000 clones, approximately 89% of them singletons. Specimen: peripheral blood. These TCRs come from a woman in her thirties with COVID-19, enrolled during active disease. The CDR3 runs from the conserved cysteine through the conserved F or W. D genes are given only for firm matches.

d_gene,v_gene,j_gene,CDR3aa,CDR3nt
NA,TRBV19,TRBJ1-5,CASSIVGQSNQPQHF,TGTGCCAGTAGTATAGTTGGACAAAGCAATCAGCCCCAGCATTTT
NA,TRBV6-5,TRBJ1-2,CASSYSERSYGYTF,TGTGCCAGCAGTTACTCGGAGCGCTCCTATGGCTACACCTTC
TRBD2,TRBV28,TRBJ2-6,CASSLGGSGANVLTF,TGTGCCAGCAGCCTGGGAGGGTCTGGGGCCAACGTCCTGACTTTC
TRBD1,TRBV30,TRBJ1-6,CAWRLRGQGNSPLHF,TGTGCCTGGAGGCTCAGGGGGCAGGGGAATTCACCCCTCCACTTT
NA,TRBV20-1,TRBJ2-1,CSASLTDEQFF,TGCAGTGCTAGTCTGACTGATGAGCAGTTCTTC
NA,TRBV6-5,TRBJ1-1,CASSYSGGVGTEAFF,TGTGCCAGCAGTTACTCGGGGGGAGTAGGGACTGAAGCTTTCTTT
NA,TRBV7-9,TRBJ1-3,CASSLFGDGNTIYF,TGTGCCAGCAGCTTATTCGGAGATGGAAACACCATATATTTT
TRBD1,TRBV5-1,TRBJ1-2,CASSLGLAGVTGQSYGYTF,TGCGCCAGCAGCTTGGGTCTAGCCGGGGTTACGGGACAGTCCTATGGCTACACCTTC
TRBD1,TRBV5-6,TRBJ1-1,CASSLETGINTEAFF,TGTGCCAGCAGCTTGGAGACAGGGATTAACACTGAAGCTTTCTTT
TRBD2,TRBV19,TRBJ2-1,CASKGAGWSDEQFF,TGTGCCAGTAAAGGAGCGGGATGGAGCGATGAGCAGTTCTTC